This is a list of T cell receptor beta chains from one sample in a study of T cell responses to AZD1222 COVID-19 vaccine. The repertoire was sequenced with immunoSEQ multiplex PCR; TCRdb's copy has only in-frame clones and lacks some. Here the sample spans 120,000 or so clones, roughly nine tenths being singletons. The source material was peripheral blood, sampled on day 0 of AZD1222 vaccination. The receptors were gathered from an adult in good health. Each CDR3 is given with its conserved first and last residue. A D gene is named only where the DNA matches it firmly. Expanded clones get a size class; other rows say once, few or many, or leave the size out.

j_call d_call cdr3_length clone_size v_call cdr3_aa cdr3_nt
TRBJ2-3 TRBD1 17 NA TRBV19 CASSRNPGTGGADTQYF TGTGCCAGTAGTAGGAACCCCGGGACAGGGGGCGCAGATACGCAGTATTTT
TRBJ1-2 TRBD1 15 few TRBV6-2/TRBV6-3 CASSYGTGDGYGYTF TGTGCCAGCAGTTACGGGACAGGGGACGGCTATGGCTACACCTTC
TRBJ1-5 NA 15 NA TRBV9 CASSVEGILNQPQHF TGTGCCAGCAGCGTAGAAGGGATCTTAAATCAGCCCCAGCATTTT
TRBJ2-3 NA 13 NA TRBV19 CASSNRVGDTQYF TGTGCCAGTAGTAACAGGGTGGGTGATACGCAGTATTTT
TRBJ2-7 TRBD2 14 few TRBV18 CASSPGTSSYEQYF TGTGCCAGCTCACCGGGGACTAGCTCCTACGAGCAGTACTTC
TRBJ1-3 NA 16 NA TRBV18 CASSPWDTSSGNTIYF TGTGCCAGCTCACCATGGGACACGAGCTCTGGAAACACCATATATTTT
TRBJ2-1 NA 14 NA TRBV10-3 CAISRGGAYNEQFF TGTGCCATCAGTCGTGGGGGTGCCTACAATGAGCAGTTCTTC
TRBJ1-2 NA 16 NA TRBV11-3 CASSFSWELRWNGYTF TGTGCCAGCAGCTTTAGTTGGGAGCTAAGGTGGAATGGCTACACCTTC
TRBJ2-1 TRBD2 15 NA TRBV19 CASSDASGGTNEQFF TGTGCCAGTAGTGACGCTAGCGGGGGGACGAATGAGCAGTTCTTC
TRBJ2-7 NA 13 NA TRBV14 CASSQMKSYEQYF TGTGCCAGCAGCCAGATGAAGTCCTACGAGCAGTACTTC
TRBJ1-2 NA 13 NA TRBV10-3 CAIRTQREDGYTF TGTGCCATCAGGACCCAAAGGGAGGATGGCTACACCTTC
TRBJ1-2 TRBD1 15 NA TRBV5-1 CASSLVPGQNYGYTF TGCGCCAGCAGCTTGGTCCCGGGACAGAACTATGGCTACACCTTC
TRBJ1-2 TRBD1 16 NA TRBV5-1 CASSSGQGGSSYGYTF TGCGCCAGCAGCTCCGGACAGGGTGGGTCCTCATATGGCTACACCTTC
TRBJ2-2 NA 12 NA TRBV29-1 CSVERTAGELFF TGCAGCGTTGAACGGACAGCGGGGGAGCTGTTTTTT
TRBJ1-1 NA 15 NA TRBV5-4 CASTLNGRGHTEAFF TGTGCCAGCACCCTGAATGGTCGGGGCCACACTGAAGCTTTCTTT
TRBJ1-6 NA 16 NA TRBV11-1 CASSLRTVRNNSPLHF TGTGCCAGCAGCTTGCGGACAGTAAGAAATAATTCACCCCTCCACTTT
TRBJ1-2 NA 10 NA TRBV20-1 CSASGYGYTF TGCAGTGCTAGTGGTTACGGCTACACCTTC
TRBJ1-1 NA 14 once TRBV7-9 CASSLGGRSTEAFF TGTGCCAGCAGCTTAGGGGGGCGGTCCACTGAAGCTTTCTTT
TRBJ2-1 TRBD2 15 NA TRBV11-1 CASSLDIAGGNEQFF TGTGCCAGCAGCTTAGATATTGCGGGAGGTAATGAGCAGTTCTTC
TRBJ1-1 NA 13 NA TRBV10-3 CAITQTENTEAFF TGTGCCATCACCCAGACAGAGAACACTGAAGCTTTCTTT
TRBJ2-3 NA 14 once TRBV11-2 CASSRPPQTDTQYF TGTGCCAGCAGCCGTCCCCCCCAGACAGATACGCAGTATTTT
TRBJ2-3 TRBD2 16 once TRBV5-1 CASSSLAGGPSDTQYF TGCGCCAGCAGCTCACTAGCGGGGGGGCCGTCAGATACGCAGTATTTT
TRBJ1-1 TRBD1 14 NA TRBV27 CASSLGQGATEAFF TGTGCCAGCAGTTTAGGCCAGGGGGCGACTGAAGCTTTCTTT
TRBJ2-5 NA 13 NA TRBV7-2 CASSLRLQETQYF TGTGCCAGCAGCTTAAGGCTCCAAGAGACCCAGTACTTC
TRBJ2-5 NA 13 NA TRBV5-1 CASSSTRRETQYF TGCGCCAGCAGCTCTACTAGGCGGGAGACCCAGTACTTC
TRBJ2-2 TRBD2 14 NA TRBV10-3 CAIKSSGNTGELFF TGTGCCATCAAGTCTAGCGGGAACACCGGGGAGCTGTTTTTT
TRBJ2-7 TRBD2 18 NA TRBV4-1 CASSQAHVSSGSFYEQYF TGCGCCAGCAGCCAAGCCCACGTCTCTAGCGGGAGCTTTTACGAGCAGTACTTC
TRBJ2-1 NA 11 NA TRBV2 CASTLYNEQFF TGTGCCAGCACGCTGTACAATGAGCAGTTCTTC
TRBJ1-1 NA 16 NA TRBV5-1 CASSLSAGGGNTEAFF TGCGCCAGCAGCTTAAGCGCGGGGGGTGGGAACACTGAAGCTTTCTTT
TRBJ2-1 NA 13 NA TRBV7-3 CASSLELAGEQFF TGTGCCAGCAGCTTAGAACTAGCAGGTGAGCAGTTCTTC
TRBJ2-5 NA 13 NA TRBV18 CASFPGNGETQYF TGTGCCAGCTTCCCAGGGAACGGAGAGACCCAGTACTTC
TRBJ1-1 NA 13 NA TRBV27 CASRTIMGTEAFF TGTGCCAGCAGAACTATCATGGGCACTGAAGCTTTCTTT
TRBJ2-7 TRBD1 19 NA TRBV7-9 CASSLESTRGRDLAGEQYF TGTGCCAGCAGCTTAGAGAGCACCAGGGGGCGTGATTTGGCGGGGGAGCAGTACTTC
TRBJ2-2 TRBD2 18 NA TRBV4-2 CASSQDLGSGINTGELFF TGTGCCAGCAGCCAAGATCTAGGTAGCGGGATCAACACCGGGGAGCTGTTTTTT
TRBJ2-3 TRBD1 15 NA TRBV7-7 CASSLVGTEGDTQYF TGTGCTAGCAGCTTAGTGGGGACAGAGGGAGATACGCAGTATTTT
TRBJ1-1 TRBD1 16 NA TRBV9 CASSLGTGGWGTEAFF TGTGCCAGCAGCCTAGGGACAGGGGGCTGGGGCACTGAAGCTTTCTTT
TRBJ1-5 NA 18 NA TRBV5-8 CASSSDGRGHNSNQPQHF TGTGCCAGCAGCTCAGACGGCAGGGGACATAATAGCAATCAGCCCCAGCATTTT
TRBJ1-1 NA 13 NA TRBV12-3/TRBV12-4 CASQVFENTEAFF TGTGCCAGCCAAGTCTTTGAGAACACTGAAGCTTTCTTT
TRBJ1-2 NA 12 NA TRBV6-5 CATKIDEHGYTF TGTGCCACCAAAATAGACGAACACGGCTACACCTTC
TRBJ2-3 TRBD1 16 NA TRBV30 CAWGVRGRVGTDTQYF TGTGCCTGGGGCGTGAGGGGGCGGGTCGGCACAGATACGCAGTATTTT